This passage covers 15 T cell receptor beta chains from one sample sequenced in a study of blood T cell repertoires in COVID-19. The repertoire was sequenced with immunoSEQ multiplex PCR; TCRdb's copy has only in-frame clones and lacks some. The repertoire has 100,000 to 150,000 clones, about 85% of them found once; the top ten carry 12%. The sample consisted of peripheral blood. The receptors derive from a man aged 55 to 70 with acute or convalescent COVID-19.

This chain links TRBV28 with TRBJ1-3, with 9 bases lining up with TRBD1. CDR3 length: 18 amino acids. Per the germline V gene, CDR1 is MDHEN and CDR2 is SYDVKM. With V trimmed by 5 bases and J by 0 bases, 11 bases remained unmatched. The CDR3 spells CASSPTGGTGFSGNTIYF. Written as DNA, the CDR3 is TGTGCCAGCAGTCCGACTGGGGGGACAGGGTTCTCTGGAAACACCATATATTTT.

The chain carries TRBV10-3 and TRBJ1-4; TRBD1 might be the D (6 bases). The CDR3 has 14 residues. Germline assignment: CDR1 ENHRY and CDR2 SYGVKD. The V end lost 10 bases, the J end lost 3 bases, and 15 bases lay between the germline ends. The CDR3 bases are TGTGCCACCGGAAACAGGGCGGCTAATGAAAAACTGTTTTTT. This sequence encodes CATGNRAANEKLFF.

V usage is TRBV29-1 and J usage is TRBJ2-3, with a tentative D call TRBD2 (5 bases). Germline V gene data show CDR1 as SQVTM and CDR2 as ANQGSEA. V was cut by 6 bases and J by 3 bases, with 16 bases left in between. The CDR3 runs 14 residues. This CDR3 is CSVVELGTTDTQYF. The CDR3 DNA reads TGCAGCGTCGTTGAACTAGGTACTACAGATACGCAGTATTTT.

This chain uses TRBV10-3 with TRBJ2-1; weak D call: TRBD2 (6 bases). From germline, CDR1 is ENHRY and CDR2 SYGVKD. This CDR3 comprises 12 residues. Trimming cost V 6 bases and J 9 bases, with 12 bases left between them. In DNA form, the CDR3 reads TGTGCCATCAGCGCGGGAAGTGGTGAGCAGTTCTTC. It encodes CAISAGSGEQFF.

The rearrangement uses TRBV27 and TRBJ1-5; a possible D gene is TRBD1 (6 bases). The CDR3 consists of 15 residues. V gave up 4 bases and J gave up 5 bases, with 15 bases separating them. CDR1 MNHEY and CDR2 SMNVEV come from the germline V gene (reference sequence). CDR3 sequence (DNA): TGTGCCAGCAGTTCCTCACAGGGAAAACATCAGCCCCAGCATTTT. Protein: CASSSSQGKHQPQHF.

The chain carries TRBV10-1 and TRBJ1-6, with TRBD1 as a possible D gene (6 bases). With 10 bases removed from V and 2 bases from J, the gap between germline ends came to 18 bases. CDR3 length equals 16 residues. Germline V gives CDR1 WNHNN, CDR2 SYGVQD (reference sequence). Here the CDR3 DNA reads TGCGCCACCGACGGACAGAACACTCCCTATAATTCACCCCTCCACTTT. It codes for CATDGQNTPYNSPLHF.

Here the CDR3 reads CASSMNPGDSPLHF. Written as DNA, the CDR3 is TGTGCCAGTAGTATGAACCCCGGGGATTCACCCCTCCACTTT. The chain uses TRBV19 and TRBJ1-6; D ambiguous. Looked up from germline, CDR1 is LNHDA and CDR2 is SQIVND (reference sequence). This CDR3 has 14 residues. Trimming took 3 bases from V and 8 from J, leaving 11 bases between them.

The chain joins TRBV24-1 to TRBJ2-5; tentatively, D is TRBD2 (6 bases). The CDR3 length is 16 residues. Germline V gene sequence: CDR1 KGHDR, CDR2 SFDVKD. Trimming shortened V by 4 bases and J by 1 base, and 15 bases separated the two germline ends. CDR3 sequence reads: CATSDPSMGGQETQYF. The CDR3 nucleotides read TGTGCCACCAGTGACCCTTCCATGGGGGGCCAAGAGACCCAGTACTTC.

CDR3 DNA sequence: TGTGCCACCAGTGACTCGACTGCAACGAACACCGGGGAGCTGTTTTTT. It yields the protein CATSDSTATNTGELFF. This chain uses TRBV24-1 with TRBJ2-2; D remains ambiguous. The CDR3 sequence is 16 residues long. Germline V gene sequence: CDR1 KGHDR, CDR2 SFDVKD. Trimming stripped 4 bases from V and 0 bases from J, with 11 bases between.

As concerns this clone: At one end the junction does not follow the germline gene, possibly because of a read error. The chain has TRBV3-1 (or the pseudogene TRBV3-2) and TRBJ2-5; TRBD2 matches 8 bases. Germline V CDR1 and CDR2: LGHDT, YNNKEL (reference sequence). The CDR3 consists of 13 residues. In DNA, the CDR3 is TGTGCCAGCAGCCTAAGATTGGGGACTAGTGTAGACTTC. Translated: CASSLRLGTSVDF.

This chain links TRBV4-1 with TRBJ2-1, with D unclear. V was trimmed by 8 bases and J by 2 bases, leaving 13 bases between them. Germline V gene data show CDR1 as MGHRA and CDR2 as YSYEKL. The CDR3 spans 14 residues. The CDR3: CASSVAETYNEQFF. The CDR3, as DNA: TGCGCCAGCTCGGTAGCCGAGACCTACAATGAGCAGTTCTTC.

The J gene is TRBJ2-1, the V gene TRBV7-3, with TRBD1 as a possible D gene (5 bases). V was cut by 2 bases and J by 5 bases, with 10 bases left in between. Germline values: CDR1 SGHTA, CDR2 FQGTGA. This CDR3 has 14 residues. The CDR3 DNA reads TGTGCCAGCAGCTTAGGGGCGCAGAACAATGAGCAGTTCTTC. This translates into CASSLGAQNNEQFF.

The V and J genes are TRBV21-1 and TRBJ2-1; no check of the table's D call, TRBD2, against the DNA was made. TRBV21-1 is marked as a pseudogene. This CDR3 is 17 amino acids long. The DNA for the CDR3 is TGTGCCAGCAGCAAAAAAACCCCGGTCGGTTGTAGCAATGAGCAGTTCTTC. Protein sequence: CASSKKTPVGCSNEQFF.

This sequence joins TRBV7-2 and TRBJ2-5; D perhaps matches TRBD2 (6 bases). CDR1 SGHTA and CDR2 FQGNSA come from the germline V gene. The V gene lost 2 bases and the J gene lost 1 base, with 11 bases spanning the gap. The CDR3 contains 15 residues. The CDR3 protein is CASSLYSGAQETQYF. CDR3 coding DNA: TGTGCCAGCAGCTTATATAGCGGAGCCCAAGAGACCCAGTACTTC.

The chain employs TRBV28 and TRBJ1-5, with TRBD1 matching over 9 bases. CDR1 MDHEN and CDR2 SYDVKM come from the germline V gene. The CDR3 runs 14 residues. V shed 4 bases, J shed 7 bases, and the junction held 5 bases outside the gene matches. The CDR3 spells CASSSQGAEQPQHF. CDR3 sequence (DNA): TGTGCCAGCAGTTCACAGGGGGCTGAGCAGCCCCAGCATTTT.